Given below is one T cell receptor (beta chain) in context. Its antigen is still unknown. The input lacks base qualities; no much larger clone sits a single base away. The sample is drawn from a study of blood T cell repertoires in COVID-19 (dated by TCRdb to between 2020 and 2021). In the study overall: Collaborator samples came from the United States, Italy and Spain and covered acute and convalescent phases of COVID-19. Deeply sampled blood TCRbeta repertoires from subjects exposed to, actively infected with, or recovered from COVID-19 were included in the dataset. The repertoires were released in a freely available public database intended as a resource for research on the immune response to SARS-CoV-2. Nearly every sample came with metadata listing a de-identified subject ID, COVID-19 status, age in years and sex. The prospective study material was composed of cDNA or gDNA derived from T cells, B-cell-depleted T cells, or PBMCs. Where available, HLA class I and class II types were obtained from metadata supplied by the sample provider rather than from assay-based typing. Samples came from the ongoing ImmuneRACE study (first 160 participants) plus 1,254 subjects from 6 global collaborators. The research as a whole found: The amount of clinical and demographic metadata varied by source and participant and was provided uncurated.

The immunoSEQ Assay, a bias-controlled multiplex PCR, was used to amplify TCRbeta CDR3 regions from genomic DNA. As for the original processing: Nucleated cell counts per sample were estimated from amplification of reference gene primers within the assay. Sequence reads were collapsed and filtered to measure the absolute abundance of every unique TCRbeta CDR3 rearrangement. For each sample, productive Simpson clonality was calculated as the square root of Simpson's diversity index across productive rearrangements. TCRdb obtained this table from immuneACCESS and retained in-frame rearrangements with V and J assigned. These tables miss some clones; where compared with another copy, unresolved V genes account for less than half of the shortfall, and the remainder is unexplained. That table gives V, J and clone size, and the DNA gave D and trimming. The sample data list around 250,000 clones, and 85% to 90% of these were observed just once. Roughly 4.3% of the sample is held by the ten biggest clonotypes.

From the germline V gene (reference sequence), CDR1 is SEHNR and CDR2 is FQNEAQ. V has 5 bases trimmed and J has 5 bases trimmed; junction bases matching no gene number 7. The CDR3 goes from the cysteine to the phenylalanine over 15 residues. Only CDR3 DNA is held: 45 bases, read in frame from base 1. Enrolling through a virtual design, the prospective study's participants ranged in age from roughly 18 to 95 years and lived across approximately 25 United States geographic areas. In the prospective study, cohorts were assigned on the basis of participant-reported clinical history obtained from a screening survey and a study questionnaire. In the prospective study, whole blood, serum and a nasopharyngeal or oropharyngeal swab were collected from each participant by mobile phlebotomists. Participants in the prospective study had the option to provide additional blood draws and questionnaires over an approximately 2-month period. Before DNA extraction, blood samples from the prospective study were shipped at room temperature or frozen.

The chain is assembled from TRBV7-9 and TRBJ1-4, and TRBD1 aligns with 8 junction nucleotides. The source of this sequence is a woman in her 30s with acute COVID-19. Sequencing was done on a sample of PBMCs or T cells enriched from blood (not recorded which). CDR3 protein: CASSLDRGQNEKLFF. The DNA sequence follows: TGTGCCAGCAGCCTCGACAGGGGTCAAAATGAAAAACTGTTTTTT.